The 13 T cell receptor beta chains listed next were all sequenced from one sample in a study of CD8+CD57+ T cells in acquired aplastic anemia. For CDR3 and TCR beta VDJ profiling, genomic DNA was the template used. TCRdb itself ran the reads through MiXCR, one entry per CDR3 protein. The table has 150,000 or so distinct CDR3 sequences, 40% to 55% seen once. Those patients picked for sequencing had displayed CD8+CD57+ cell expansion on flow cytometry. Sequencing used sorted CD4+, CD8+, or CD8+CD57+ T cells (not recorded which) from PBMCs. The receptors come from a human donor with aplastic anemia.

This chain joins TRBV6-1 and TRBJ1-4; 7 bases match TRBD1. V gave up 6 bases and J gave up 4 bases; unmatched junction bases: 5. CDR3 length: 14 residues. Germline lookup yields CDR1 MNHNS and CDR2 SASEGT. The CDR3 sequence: CASRWTGVNEKLFF. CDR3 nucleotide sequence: TGTGCCAGCAGATGGACAGGTGTTAATGAAAAACTGTTTTTT.

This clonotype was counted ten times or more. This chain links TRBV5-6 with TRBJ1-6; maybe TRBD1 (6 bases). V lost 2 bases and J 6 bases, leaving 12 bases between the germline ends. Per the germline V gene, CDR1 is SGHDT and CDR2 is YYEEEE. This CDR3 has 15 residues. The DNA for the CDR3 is TGTGCCAGCAGCTTCAGGGGACCCGGTAATTCACCCCTCCACTTT. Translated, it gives CASSFRGPGNSPLHF. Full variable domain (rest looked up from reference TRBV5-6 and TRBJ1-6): DAGVTQSPTHLIKTRGQQVTLRCSPKSGHDTVSWYQQALGQGPQFIFQYYEEEERQRGNFPDRFSGHQFPNYSSELNVNALLLGDSALYLCASSFRGPGNSPLHFGNGTRLTVT.

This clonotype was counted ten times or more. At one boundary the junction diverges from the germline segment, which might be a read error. As DNA, the CDR3 is TGTGCCAGTAGTCTCGCCGGGACCTCCACAGATACGCAGTATTTT. Translated: CASSLAGTSTDTQYF. The rearrangement uses TRBV5-1 and TRBJ2-3; either TRBD1 or TRBD2 may fit D (5 bases each). CDR1 SGHRS and CDR2 YFSETQ come from the germline V gene. The CDR3 runs 15 residues.

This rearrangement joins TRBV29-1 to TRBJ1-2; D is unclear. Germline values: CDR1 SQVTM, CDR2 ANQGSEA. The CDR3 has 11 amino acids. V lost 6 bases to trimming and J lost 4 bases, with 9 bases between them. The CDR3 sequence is CSVGGSYGYTF. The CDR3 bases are TGCAGCGTGGGTGGCAGCTATGGCTACACCTTC. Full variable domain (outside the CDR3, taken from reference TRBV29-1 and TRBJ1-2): SAVISQKPSRDICQRGTSLTIQCQVDSQVTMMFWYRQQPGQSLTLIATANQGSEATYESGFVIDKFPISRPNLTFSTLTVSNMSPEDSSIYLCSVGGSYGYTFGSGTRLTVV.

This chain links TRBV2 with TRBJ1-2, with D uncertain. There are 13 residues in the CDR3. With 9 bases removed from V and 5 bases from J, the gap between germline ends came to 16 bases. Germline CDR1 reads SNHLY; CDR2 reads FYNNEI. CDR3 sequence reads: CASRIGNFYGYTF. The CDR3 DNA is TGTGCCAGTCGCATTGGCAATTTTTATGGCTACACCTTC.

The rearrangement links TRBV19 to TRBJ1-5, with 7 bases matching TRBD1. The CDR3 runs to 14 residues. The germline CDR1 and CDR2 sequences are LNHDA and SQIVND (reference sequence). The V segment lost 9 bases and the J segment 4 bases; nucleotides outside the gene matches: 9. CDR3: CASVRGTANQPQHF. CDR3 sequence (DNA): TGTGCCAGCGTGCGTGGGACAGCAAATCAGCCCCAGCATTTT.

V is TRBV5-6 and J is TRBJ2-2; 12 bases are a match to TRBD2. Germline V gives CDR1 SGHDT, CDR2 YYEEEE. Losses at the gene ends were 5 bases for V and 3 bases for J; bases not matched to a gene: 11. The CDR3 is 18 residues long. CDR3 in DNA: TGTGCCAGCAGGATAAGACTAGCGGGAGCACGGGACACCGGGGAGCTGTTTTTT. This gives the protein CASRIRLAGARDTGELFF. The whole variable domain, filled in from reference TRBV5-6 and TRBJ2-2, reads DAGVTQSPTHLIKTRGQQVTLRCSPKSGHDTVSWYQQALGQGPQFIFQYYEEEERQRGNFPDRFSGHQFPNYSSELNVNALLLGDSALYLCASRIRLAGARDTGELFFGEGSRLTVL.

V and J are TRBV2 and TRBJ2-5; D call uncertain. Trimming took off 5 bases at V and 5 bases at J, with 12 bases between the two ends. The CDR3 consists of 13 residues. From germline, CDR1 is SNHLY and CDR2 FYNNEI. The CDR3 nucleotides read TGTGCCAGCAGTTTTAACCTGCAGGAGACCCAGTACTTC. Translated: CASSFNLQETQYF.

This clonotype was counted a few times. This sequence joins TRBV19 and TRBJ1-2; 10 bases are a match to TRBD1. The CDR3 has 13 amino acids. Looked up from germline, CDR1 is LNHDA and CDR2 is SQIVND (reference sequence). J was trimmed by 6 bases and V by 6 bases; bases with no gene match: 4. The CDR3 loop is CASSTGTGDGYTF. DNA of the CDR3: TGTGCCAGTAGCACCGGGACAGGGGATGGCTACACCTTC.

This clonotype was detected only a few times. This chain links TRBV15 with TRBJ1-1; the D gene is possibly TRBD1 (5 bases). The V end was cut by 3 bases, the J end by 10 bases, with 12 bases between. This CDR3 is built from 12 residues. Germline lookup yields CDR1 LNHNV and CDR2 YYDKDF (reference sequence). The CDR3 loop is CATSSASGPAFF. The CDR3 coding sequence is TGTGCCACCAGCAGTGCGTCGGGGCCAGCTTTCTTT.

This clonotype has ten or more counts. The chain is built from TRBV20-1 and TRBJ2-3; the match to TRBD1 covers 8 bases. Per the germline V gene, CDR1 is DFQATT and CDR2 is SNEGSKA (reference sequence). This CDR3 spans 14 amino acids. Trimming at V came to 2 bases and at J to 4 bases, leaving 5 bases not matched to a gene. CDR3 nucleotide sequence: TGCAGTGCTAGAAGGCAGGGGGCGTCAGATACGCAGTATTTT. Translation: CSARRQGASDTQYF.

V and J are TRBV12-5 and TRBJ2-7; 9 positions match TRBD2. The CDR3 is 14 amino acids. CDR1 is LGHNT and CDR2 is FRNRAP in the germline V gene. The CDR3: CASTTAGGSYEQYF. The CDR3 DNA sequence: TGTGCCAGCACCACAGCGGGAGGCTCCTACGAGCAGTACTTC. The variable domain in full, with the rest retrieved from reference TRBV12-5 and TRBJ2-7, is DARVTQTPRHKVTEMGQEVTMRCQPILGHNTVFWYRQTMMQGLELLAYFRNRAPLDDSGMPKDRFSAEMPDATLATLKIQPSEPRDSAVYFCASTTAGGSYEQYFGPGTRLTVT.

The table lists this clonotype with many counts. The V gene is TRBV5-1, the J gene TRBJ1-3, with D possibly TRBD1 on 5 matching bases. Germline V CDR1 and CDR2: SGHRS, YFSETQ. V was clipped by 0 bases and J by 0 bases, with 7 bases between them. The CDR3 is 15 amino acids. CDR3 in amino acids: CASSLGQFSGNTIYF. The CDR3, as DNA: TGCGCCAGCAGCTTGGGACAGTTCTCTGGAAACACCATATATTTT. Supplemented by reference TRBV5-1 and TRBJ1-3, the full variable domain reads KAGVTQTPRYLIKTRGQQVTLSCSPISGHRSVSWYQQTPGQGLQFLFEYFSETQRNKGNFPGRFSGRQFSNSRSEMNVSTLELGDSALYLCASSLGQFSGNTIYFGEGSWLTVV.